The rows below give T cell receptor beta chains drawn from one sample of a study of identical twins. TCRdb reanalysed the 5' RACE reads using MiXCR and keeps one entry per CDR3 protein. This sample yields about 550,000 distinct CDR3 sequences, of which around 24% are seen a single time; approximately 0.52% belongs to the top ten. Separately, the same data were catalogued under a study of yellow fever vaccine responses in identical twins.

Source material: CD4+ T cells sorted from blood. Receptor source: a woman younger than 30 in good health. Each CDR3 is given with its conserved first and last residue. The D gene is left open where the match is weak. Rows give clone size only sometimes, using once, few, many, or a class for an expanded clone.

clone size: -
J gene: TRBJ2-3
D gene: -
V gene: TRBV2
CDR3 length: 13
CDR3 protein: CASRETRPDTQYF
CDR3 DNA: TGTGCCAGCAGAGAGACCCGGCCAGATACGCAGTATTTT

clone size: few
J gene: TRBJ2-3
D gene: -
V gene: TRBV7-2
CDR3 length: 14
CDR3 protein: CASRWAGYTDTQYF
CDR3 DNA: TGTGCCAGCAGGTGGGCAGGGTACACAGATACGCAGTATTTT

clone size: few
J gene: TRBJ1-2
D gene: TRBD1
V gene: TRBV4-1
CDR3 length: 15
CDR3 protein: CASSQENRGIYGYTF
CDR3 DNA: TGCGCCAGCAGCCAAGAAAACAGGGGTATCTATGGCTACACCTTC

clone size: -
J gene: TRBJ1-3
D gene: -
V gene: TRBV7-2
CDR3 length: 16
CDR3 protein: CASSLGGGSSGNTIYF
CDR3 DNA: TGTGCCAGCAGCTTAGGCGGGGGTAGCTCTGGAAACACCATATATTTT

clone size: few
J gene: TRBJ1-1
D gene: TRBD1
V gene: TRBV28
CDR3 length: 15
CDR3 protein: CASGARQGRGTEAFF
CDR3 DNA: TGTGCCAGCGGGGCCCGACAGGGAAGAGGCACTGAAGCTTTCTTT

clone size: -
J gene: TRBJ2-1
D gene: TRBD2
V gene: TRBV10-3
CDR3 length: 15
CDR3 protein: CAIRDSGGHHNEQFF
CDR3 DNA: TGTGCCATCAGGGATAGCGGGGGACACCACAATGAGCAGTTCTTC

clone size: -
J gene: TRBJ2-3
D gene: -
V gene: TRBV5-1
CDR3 length: 16
CDR3 protein: CASSAGGITSTDTQYF
CDR3 DNA: TGCGCCAGCAGCGCTGGGGGGATCACTAGCACAGATACGCAGTATTTT

clone size: -
J gene: TRBJ2-6
D gene: -
V gene: TRBV4-1
CDR3 length: 20
CDR3 protein: CASSQSASGRITSGANVLTF
CDR3 DNA: TGCGCCAGCAGCCAATCCGCCTCGGGAAGAATAACCTCTGGGGCCAACGTCCTGACTTTC

clone size: -
J gene: TRBJ2-2
D gene: -
V gene: TRBV6-5
CDR3 length: 15
CDR3 protein: CASSYSPGFTGELFF
CDR3 DNA: TGTGCCAGCAGTTACTCCCCAGGGTTCACCGGGGAGCTGTTTTTT

clone size: -
J gene: TRBJ1-2
D gene: -
V gene: TRBV7-2
CDR3 length: 14
CDR3 protein: CASSSQTGSYGYTF
CDR3 DNA: TGTGCCAGCAGCTCCCAAACGGGTTCCTATGGCTACACCTTC

clone size: -
J gene: TRBJ2-5
D gene: TRBD2
V gene: TRBV20-1
CDR3 length: 14
CDR3 protein: CCGGQGLGFETQYF
CDR3 DNA: TGCTGTGGGGGCCAGGGACTAGGCTTTGAGACCCAGTACTTC

clone size: -
J gene: TRBJ2-2
D gene: TRBD1
V gene: TRBV15
CDR3 length: 17
CDR3 protein: CATSRDLGTGRTGELFF
CDR3 DNA: TGTGCCACCAGCAGAGATCTCGGGACAGGGAGGACCGGGGAGCTGTTTTTT

clone size: -
J gene: TRBJ1-1
D gene: -
V gene: TRBV3-1
CDR3 length: 12
CDR3 protein: CASSETAAEAFF
CDR3 DNA: TGTGCCAGCAGCGAAACCGCGGCTGAAGCTTTCTTT

clone size: -
J gene: TRBJ2-1
D gene: -
V gene: TRBV6-5
CDR3 length: 17
CDR3 protein: CASSYSSAGVPRNEQFF
CDR3 DNA: TGTGCCAGCAGTTACTCGAGTGCGGGCGTCCCTCGGAATGAGCAGTTCTTC

clone size: -
J gene: TRBJ2-5
D gene: TRBD1
V gene: TRBV5-1
CDR3 length: 17
CDR3 protein: CASSFNQGAQIQETQYF
CDR3 DNA: TGCGCCAGCAGCTTTAATCAGGGGGCGCAGATCCAAGAGACCCAGTACTTC